The T cell receptor beta chain under discussion was sequenced for a study of post-analysis software for immune sequencing data. Study-level points and caveats: Samples sharing a preparation batch grouped tightly together when assessed by F measure. In patients, TRBV5-6, TRBV5-1 and TRBV20-1 belonged to roughly 5 TRBV segments found more frequently than in controls.

Concerning this clonotype itself: Its cognate antigen is unknown.

Carried by the TCR beta cDNA libraries were unique molecular identifiers. From about 0.98 to 11 million T cells, roughly 530,000 cDNA molecules were obtained. TCRdb itself ran the PCR reads through MiXCR, one entry per CDR3 protein. In the table there are 250,000 to 300,000 distinct CDR3 sequences, about 40% of which are singletons. The germline V gene has CDR1 LNHDA and CDR2 SQIVND (reference sequence). The CDR3 contains 16 residues. V was trimmed by 2 bases and J by 7 bases, leaving 18 bases between them. J is TRBJ1-5 and V is TRBV19, with D possibly matching TRBD1 (5 bases). This receptor was identified in a girl between 5 and 17 years old with multiple sclerosis. Sequencing was done on a sample of blood. The CDR3 sequence is CASSILRGKVDQPQHF. The CDR3 nucleotides are TGTGCCAGTAGTATACTTCGGGGGAAGGTTGACCAGCCCCAGCATTTT.